This entry lists 27 T cell receptor beta chains sequenced from one sample in a study of CD8+ T cells in alopecia areata. Indicated treatment: oral pan-JAK inhibitor, 5-10 mg twice daily. The sequencing template was cDNA reverse transcribed from extracted RNA. Sequenced by immunoSEQ multiplex PCR; TCRdb stores in-frame clones only, minus some. The profile shows 190,000 or so clones, roughly 62% of them singletons. The specimen comprised CD8+ T cells sorted from blood, sampled at week 24, from a patient treated with tofacitinib. The receptors were gathered from a human donor with alopecia areata.

The V and J genes are TRBV4-1 and TRBJ1-1, with TRBD1 matching 9 bases. V was clipped by 1 base and J by 1 base; unmatched bases: 1. The CDR3 has 15 residues. Germline V gives CDR1 MGHRA, CDR2 YSYEKL. The CDR3 DNA follows: TGCGCCAGCAGCCAAGGGGACAGGGCGAACACTGAAGCTTTCTTT. It encodes CASSQGDRANTEAFF.

The chain couples TRBV5-1 to TRBJ2-3; D is perhaps TRBD1 (6 bases). Between the trimmed V and J ends, which lost 3 bases and 3 bases, there was a span of 17 bases. Germline CDR1 is SGHRS and CDR2 is YFSETQ. The CDR3 runs 16 residues. CDR3 bases: TGCGCCAGCAGCTACAACTCCAACAGGGTGACAGATACGCAGTATTTT. It translates to CASSYNSNRVTDTQYF. The full variable domain, its missing parts supplied by reference TRBV5-1 and TRBJ2-3, is KAGVTQTPRYLIKTRGQQVTLSCSPISGHRSVSWYQQTPGQGLQFLFEYFSETQRNKGNFPGRFSGRQFSNSRSEMNVSTLELGDSALYLCASSYNSNRVTDTQYFGPGTRLTVL.

J is TRBJ2-5 and V is TRBV6-6; TRBD1 matches at 7 bases. V trimming: 0 bases; J trimming: 2 bases; junction bases outside the gene matches: 3. The CDR3 extends over 15 amino acids. CDR1 and CDR2 from the germline V gene are MNHNY and SVGAGI (reference sequence). The CDR3 DNA follows: TGTGCCAGCAGTTACTCGAGGGGGCGGCAAGAGACCCAGTACTTC. It translates to CASSYSRGRQETQYF.

The chain couples TRBV12-5 to TRBJ2-3, with D hard to call. V gave up 7 bases and J gave up 0 bases, with 14 bases separating them. This CDR3 has 15 amino acids. CDR1 LGHNT and CDR2 FRNRAP come from the germline V gene. DNA of the CDR3: TGTGCTAGTGAAGGCCCAGTTCCTAGCACAGATACGCAGTATTTT. Translation gives CASEGPVPSTDTQYF.

The table lists this clone with a few counts. The chain employs TRBV21-1 and TRBJ2-3. TRBV21-1 is a known pseudogene. The CDR3 is made up of 14 amino acids. CDR3 nucleotide sequence: TGTGCCAGCAGCAAAGAACCGTCCACAGATACGCAGTATTTT. Amino acid sequence: CASSKEPSTDTQYF.

The rearrangement joins TRBV4-1 to TRBJ1-2, with D possibly being TRBD1 (5 bases). Germline CDR1 reads MGHRA; CDR2 reads YSYEKL. The CDR3 totals 14 residues. V was clipped by 0 bases and J by 4 bases, with 9 bases between them. DNA of the CDR3: TGCGCCAGCAGCCAAGATGAGGGGTTCTATGGCTACACCTTC. Translation gives CASSQDEGFYGYTF.

The chain joins TRBV10-1 to TRBJ2-1; 12 nucleotides line up with TRBD2. V shed 3 bases, J shed 8 bases, and the junction held 2 bases outside the gene matches. The CDR3 is made up of 14 amino acids. The germline V gene encodes CDR1 WNHNN and CDR2 SYGVQD (reference sequence). CDR3 nucleotides: TGCGCCAGCAGTGAACTAGCGGGGGGCTATGAGCAGTTCTTC. Translating it yields CASSELAGGYEQFF.

This chain uses TRBV6-5 with TRBJ1-1; weak D call: TRBD1 (6 bases). This CDR3 has 15 amino acids. V was cut by 0 bases and J by 8 bases, with 16 bases left in between. Per the germline V gene, CDR1 is MNHEY and CDR2 is SVGAGI. CDR3 sequence (DNA): TGTGCCAGCAGTTACTCGAGCAGGGGAAAATTCGAAGCTTTCTTT. Its translation is CASSYSSRGKFEAFF.

This clone came up once. The chain joins TRBV7-2 to TRBJ2-7; TRBD2 matches 9 bases. J gave up 2 bases and V 3 bases, and 5 bases lay outside the gene matches. Germline lookup yields CDR1 SGHTA and CDR2 FQGNSA. The length of the CDR3 is 15 residues. CDR3 protein: CASSFGTSRAYEQYF. CDR3 coding DNA: TGTGCCAGCAGCTTCGGGACTAGCCGGGCCTACGAGCAGTACTTC.

The chain links TRBV2 to TRBJ1-5, with 7 positions matching TRBD1. The CDR3 consists of 13 residues. Germline CDR1 SNHLY, CDR2 FYNNEI. V shed 3 bases, J shed 7 bases, and the junction held 3 bases outside the gene matches. The chain's CDR3 is CASSDGRGQPQHF. CDR3 DNA: TGTGCCAGCAGTGATGGCAGGGGGCAGCCCCAGCATTTT. Full variable domain (remainder filled in from reference TRBV2 and TRBJ1-5): EPEVTQTPSHQVTQMGQEVILRCVPISNHLYFYWYRQILGQKVEFLVSFYNNEISEKSEIFDDQFSVERPDGSNFTLKIRSTKLEDSAMYFCASSDGRGQPQHFGDGTRLSIL.

The rearrangement links TRBV27 to TRBJ2-5; TRBD2 is a possible D gene (5 bases). Deletions cut 5 bases from V and 5 bases from J, with 18 bases between. CDR1 and CDR2 from the germline V gene are MNHEY and SMNVEV (reference sequence). CDR3 length: 15 amino acids. CDR3: CASSKALGVLETQYF. CDR3 nucleotide sequence: TGTGCCAGCAGTAAGGCACTAGGCGTTTTGGAGACCCAGTACTTC.

This clone was seen only a few times. In the same sample, other DNA sequences code for this CDR3. The rearrangement joins TRBV7-9 to TRBJ1-2; D gene ambiguous. Per germline, CDR1 SEHNR and CDR2 FQNEAQ (reference sequence). There are 12 residues in the CDR3. V lost 1 base and J lost 6, with 6 bases in between. CDR3 DNA: TGTGCCAGCAGCTTAGACCGAGATGGCTACACCTTC. Translation: CASSLDRDGYTF.

The chain combines TRBV6-5 with TRBJ1-1, with D unclear. Looked up from germline, CDR1 is MNHEY and CDR2 is SVGAGI. This CDR3 comprises 9 residues. V gave up 6 bases and J gave up 7 bases, with 3 bases separating them. For the CDR3, the DNA is TGTGCCAGCAGCAGTGAAGCTTTCTTT. Translating gives CASSSEAFF.

The V and J genes are TRBV7-9 and TRBJ1-4; D is perhaps TRBD1 (6 bases). Germline V gene lookup returns CDR1 SEHNR and CDR2 FQNEAQ (reference sequence). The ends were cut back, 8 bases at V and 8 bases at J, with 15 bases in the middle. The CDR3 is made up of 13 amino acids. CDR3 sequence reads: CASQHREGEKLFF. CDR3 in DNA: TGTGCCAGCCAACACAGGGAAGGGGAAAAACTGTTTTTT.

The rearrangement uses TRBV5-6 and TRBJ1-6; no clear D gene. The CDR3 is 14 residues long. Germline V gives CDR1 SGHDT, CDR2 YYEEEE. Trimming pared 2 bases from V and 7 bases from J, leaving 10 bases between. CDR3 bases: TGTGCCAGCAGCTTTGGCCGAGGGAATTCACCCCTCCACTTT. Translated, it gives CASSFGRGNSPLHF.

The V call is TRBV2, the J call TRBJ2-3, with D perhaps matching TRBD2 (5 bases). CDR1 SNHLY and CDR2 FYNNEI come from the germline V gene. The V end lost 5 bases, the J end lost 6 bases, and 24 bases lay between the germline ends. This CDR3 is built from 17 residues. CDR3 DNA sequence: TGTGCCAGCAGTCCCGAGCCCGGACTTATCAGAGGGGATACGCAGTATTTT. Residues: CASSPEPGLIRGDTQYF.

This rearrangement joins TRBV7-9 to TRBJ2-2; the D gene is possibly TRBD2 (5 bases). Germline V gene lookup returns CDR1 SEHNR and CDR2 FQNEAQ (reference sequence). The germline V and J ends were trimmed by 8 bases and 1 base, with 11 bases remaining between them. CDR3 size: 14 residues. The CDR3: CASPFGGNTGELFF. The CDR3 region has the DNA TGTGCCAGCCCTTTTGGAGGGAACACCGGGGAGCTGTTTTTT.

The J gene is TRBJ1-2, the V gene TRBV2, with TRBD1 as a possible D gene (6 bases). V was trimmed by 4 bases and J by 5 bases, leaving 14 bases between them. The CDR3 totals 14 residues. CDR1 and CDR2 from the germline V gene are SNHLY and FYNNEI. The CDR3, as DNA: TGTGCCAGCAGTGGATTCGAACAGGGTTATGGCTACACCTTC. Translating it yields CASSGFEQGYGYTF.

CDR3 coding DNA: TGCAGCGCCTCGACAGGGAAGGGTGGCTACACCTTC. Residues: CSASTGKGGYTF. The chain employs TRBV29-1 and TRBJ1-2; 7 bases line up with TRBD1. V lost 7 bases, J lost 7 bases, and 9 bases stayed unmatched. The CDR3 has 12 amino acids. CDR1 is SQVTM and CDR2 is ANQGSEA in the germline V gene.

V usage is TRBV13 and J usage is TRBJ2-5, with 9 nucleotides matching TRBD2. CDR1 and CDR2 from the germline V gene are PRHDT and FYEKMQ (reference sequence). This CDR3 comprises 15 residues. V was pared by 4 bases and J by 1 base, with 4 bases of the junction left unmatched. The CDR3 is CASSSRGGAQETQYF. CDR3 bases: TGTGCCAGCAGCTCACGCGGGGGGGCCCAAGAGACCCAGTACTTC. Based on the CDR3 plus reference TRBV13 and TRBJ2-5, the full variable domain is AAGVIQSPRHLIKEKRETATLKCYPIPRHDTVYWYQQGPGQDPQFLISFYEKMQSDKGSIPDRFSAQQFSDYHSELNMSSLELGDSALYFCASSSRGGAQETQYFGPGTRLLVL.

The gene calls are TRBV13 and TRBJ2-5; 7 nucleotides line up with TRBD2. The V and J ends lost 8 bases and 2 bases, in that order; junction bases with no gene match: 2. CDR1 and CDR2 (germline): PRHDT, FYEKMQ (reference sequence). The CDR3 spans 12 residues. The DNA for the CDR3 is TGTGCCAGCGGGGAGGGGCAAGAGACCCAGTACTTC. This codes for CASGEGQETQYF.

The chain carries TRBV6-5 and TRBJ1-2, with TRBD1 as a possible D gene (5 bases). The V gene lost 6 bases and the J gene lost 8 bases, with 16 bases spanning the gap. The CDR3 extends over 13 amino acids. The germline CDR1 and CDR2 sequences are MNHEY and SVGAGI. The CDR3 region is CASSSSLGLGYTF. CDR3 nucleotides: TGTGCCAGCAGCTCGTCCCTGGGGCTAGGCTACACCTTC.

The chain carries TRBV5-6 and TRBJ1-6; D remains unclear. Per the germline V gene, CDR1 is SGHDT and CDR2 is YYEEEE. The CDR3 contains 15 residues. Trimming left V 0 bases short and J 4 bases short, with 8 bases between. The CDR3 region is CASSLVTAYNSPLHF. CDR3 sequence (DNA): TGTGCCAGCAGCTTGGTGACCGCTTATAATTCACCCCTCCACTTT.

This rearrangement joins TRBV2 to TRBJ2-7; 7 bases line up with TRBD1. V gave up 7 bases and J gave up 2 bases; unmatched junction bases: 11. CDR3 length: 15 residues. Per the germline V gene, CDR1 is SNHLY and CDR2 is FYNNEI. CDR3 sequence: CASNPKQGLAYEQYF. As DNA, the CDR3 is TGTGCCAGCAATCCCAAACAGGGGTTGGCCTACGAGCAGTACTTC.

J is TRBJ1-6 and V is TRBV6-5; no clear D. The V and J ends lost 7 bases and 10 bases respectively, with 20 bases between them. CDR3 length equals 15 residues. Germline CDR1 is MNHEY and CDR2 is SVGAGI. The CDR3 spells CASTPRRPGESPLHF. The CDR3 region has the DNA TGTGCCAGCACCCCACGACGGCCCGGGGAGTCACCCCTCCACTTT.

This clone is judged medium-sized. The CDR3 bases are TGTGCCAGCAGTTACGGTGTGGGGGCTATACATTCACCCCTCCACTTT. It specifies CASSYGVGAIHSPLHF. V usage is TRBV6-5 and J usage is TRBJ1-6, with D possibly TRBD1 on 6 matching bases. The ends were cut back, 2 bases at V and 8 bases at J, with 16 bases in the middle. The CDR3 consists of 16 residues. The germline gives CDR1 MNHEY, CDR2 SVGAGI.

This clone has only one observation. The CDR3 region has the DNA TGTGCCAGCAGCTTAGGGGGAACTCAGCCCCAGCATTTT. Translation: CASSLGGTQPQHF. V is TRBV7-9 and J is TRBJ1-5; D remains unclear. Trimming took 1 base from V and 6 from J, leaving 7 bases between them. This CDR3 has 13 amino acids. Per germline, CDR1 SEHNR and CDR2 FQNEAQ (reference sequence).